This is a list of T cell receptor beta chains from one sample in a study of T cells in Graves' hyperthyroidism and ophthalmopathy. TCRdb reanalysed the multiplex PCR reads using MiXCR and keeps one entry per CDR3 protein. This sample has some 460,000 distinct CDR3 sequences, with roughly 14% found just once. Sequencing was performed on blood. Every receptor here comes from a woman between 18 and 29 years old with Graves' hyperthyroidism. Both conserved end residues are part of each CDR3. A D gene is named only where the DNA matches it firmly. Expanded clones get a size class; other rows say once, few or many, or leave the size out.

CDR3nt: TGTGCCAGCAGTGAGCGACCAGATACGCAGTATTTT
CDR3aa: CASSERPDTQYF
j_gene: TRBJ2-3
abundance: few
v_gene: TRBV6-4
d_gene: -

CDR3nt: TGCGCCAGCAGCTCCGGGACAGTGAGAGCGAACACTGAAGCTTTCTTT
CDR3aa: CASSSGTVRANTEAFF
j_gene: TRBJ1-1
abundance: many
v_gene: TRBV5-1
d_gene: TRBD1

CDR3nt: TGTGCCAGCGGTACGAGCAGGGGTAGGAATCAGCCCCAGCATTTT
CDR3aa: CASGTSRGRNQPQHF
j_gene: TRBJ1-5
abundance: -
v_gene: TRBV27
d_gene: -

CDR3nt: TGTGCCAGCAGCTTAGTGATGGTCCTTAACACTGAAGCTTTCTTT
CDR3aa: CASSLVMVLNTEAFF
j_gene: TRBJ1-1
abundance: few
v_gene: TRBV11-2
d_gene: -

CDR3nt: TGTGCCAGCGGACAGGCGGGTACTGAAGCTTTCTTT
CDR3aa: CASGQAGTEAFF
j_gene: TRBJ1-1
abundance: -
v_gene: TRBV7-9
d_gene: TRBD1

CDR3nt: TGTGCCAGCAGTTACTATCAGGGGGTTTCCTACAATGGGCAGTTCTTC
CDR3aa: CASSYYQGVSYNGQFF
j_gene: TRBJ2-1
abundance: few
v_gene: TRBV6-6
d_gene: TRBD1

CDR3nt: TGCAGTGCTAGGCGTAGCGGGAGACTCCCCTACGAGCAGTACTTC
CDR3aa: CSARRSGRLPYEQYF
j_gene: TRBJ2-7
abundance: -
v_gene: TRBV20-1
d_gene: TRBD2

CDR3nt: TGTGCCAGCAGTTACGGTCAGACGCAGAACACTGAAGCTTTCTTT
CDR3aa: CASSYGQTQNTEAFF
j_gene: TRBJ1-1
abundance: many
v_gene: TRBV6-5
d_gene: -

CDR3nt: TGTGCCAGCAGTCGGTTCGGGGGTAGCGGCAATCAGCCCCAGCATTTT
CDR3aa: CASSRFGGSGNQPQHF
j_gene: TRBJ1-5
abundance: -
v_gene: TRBV27
d_gene: -

CDR3nt: TGTGCCAGCAGCTTAGTACCCGACAGACGAACTGAAGCTTTCTTT
CDR3aa: CASSLVPDRRTEAFF
j_gene: TRBJ1-1
abundance: many
v_gene: TRBV11-2
d_gene: -

CDR3nt: TGTGCCAGCAGTATCAATGATAGACTCGAGCAGTACTTC
CDR3aa: CASSINDRLEQYF
j_gene: TRBJ2-7
abundance: -
v_gene: TRBV6-1
d_gene: -

CDR3nt: TGTGCCAGCAGCCCGGGCCTTTGGGGGGAGCTGTTTTTT
CDR3aa: CASSPGLWGELFF
j_gene: TRBJ2-2
abundance: -
v_gene: TRBV14
d_gene: -

CDR3nt: TGTGCCAGCAGTCTCACACTAGCGGGGTTAATGAACGAGCAGTACTTC
CDR3aa: CASSLTLAGLMNEQYF
j_gene: TRBJ2-7
abundance: many
v_gene: TRBV12-3/TRBV12-4
d_gene: TRBD2

CDR3nt: TGTGCCACAGCCCCCCGGACAGGTCCCTATGGCTACACCTTC
CDR3aa: CATAPRTGPYGYTF
j_gene: TRBJ1-2
abundance: -
v_gene: TRBV2
d_gene: TRBD1

CDR3nt: TGTGCCAGCAGCCCGATCGGCAGACCCCTCGAGCAGTACTTC
CDR3aa: CASSPIGRPLEQYF
j_gene: TRBJ2-7
abundance: -
v_gene: TRBV5-6
d_gene: -

CDR3nt: TGTGCCAGCAGTCGCCGGACTAGCGGGGGAAACGAGCAGTACTTC
CDR3aa: CASSRRTSGGNEQYF
j_gene: TRBJ2-7
abundance: few
v_gene: TRBV27
d_gene: TRBD2

CDR3nt: TGTGCCAGCGGCGGGGGGGCCGACTTCTCCTACAATGAGCAGTTCTTC
CDR3aa: CASGGGADFSYNEQFF
j_gene: TRBJ2-1
abundance: many
v_gene: TRBV2
d_gene: TRBD2

CDR3nt: TGTGCCAGCACCGGGGCGAACACTGAAGCTTTCTTT
CDR3aa: CASTGANTEAFF
j_gene: TRBJ1-1
abundance: many
v_gene: TRBV28
d_gene: -

CDR3nt: TGTGCCAGCAGCATAGCGGGGACGTACGAGCAGTACTTC
CDR3aa: CASSIAGTYEQYF
j_gene: TRBJ2-7
abundance: -
v_gene: TRBV12-3/TRBV12-4
d_gene: TRBD2

CDR3nt: TGTGCCAGCTCATTGGAGAGGGGGAATGAAAAACTGTTTTTT
CDR3aa: CASSLERGNEKLFF
j_gene: TRBJ1-4
abundance: many
v_gene: TRBV18
d_gene: -

CDR3nt: TGTGCCAGCGGCTCTAGTATGGGCGAGCAGTTCTTC
CDR3aa: CASGSSMGEQFF
j_gene: TRBJ2-1
abundance: -
v_gene: TRBV7-9
d_gene: -

CDR3nt: TGCGCCAGCAGCCAAGGAGAACAGGGGGCGCGTGGCTACACCTTC
CDR3aa: CASSQGEQGARGYTF
j_gene: TRBJ1-2
abundance: many
v_gene: TRBV4-1
d_gene: TRBD1

CDR3nt: TGCGCCAGCAGCCAAGGGGCCATATGGAACACTGAAGCTTTCTTT
CDR3aa: CASSQGAIWNTEAFF
j_gene: TRBJ1-1
abundance: -
v_gene: TRBV4-1
d_gene: -

CDR3nt: TGCGCCAGCAGCTTGGTTGGTGGGGCGCGATTCGAGTGGAACACTGAAGCTTTCTTT
CDR3aa: CASSLVGGARFEWNTEAFF
j_gene: TRBJ1-1
abundance: many
v_gene: TRBV5-1
d_gene: -

CDR3nt: TGTGCCAGCAGCCCATTGGGAGGTTGGAGCACAGATACGCAGTATTTT
CDR3aa: CASSPLGGWSTDTQYF
j_gene: TRBJ2-3
abundance: many
v_gene: TRBV7-2
d_gene: -

CDR3nt: TGCGCCAGCAGCGCGATAGCGTTGGAGAATGAGCAGTTCTTC
CDR3aa: CASSAIALENEQFF
j_gene: TRBJ2-1
abundance: many
v_gene: TRBV5-1
d_gene: -

CDR3nt: TGCGCCAGCAGCCAAGGGAAGCGTTTTGGACAGGGGAGTGAAAAACTGTTTTTT
CDR3aa: CASSQGKRFGQGSEKLFF
j_gene: TRBJ1-4
abundance: -
v_gene: TRBV4-3
d_gene: TRBD1

CDR3nt: TGTGCCAGCAGCTACGGGACAGCCTACGAGCAGTACTTC
CDR3aa: CASSYGTAYEQYF
j_gene: TRBJ2-7
abundance: many
v_gene: TRBV13
d_gene: TRBD1

CDR3nt: TGTGCCATCAGCCCGGGACGGTCTTCCAATGAGCAGTTCTTC
CDR3aa: CAISPGRSSNEQFF
j_gene: TRBJ2-1
abundance: -
v_gene: TRBV10-3
d_gene: -

CDR3nt: TGTGCCAGCAGCTTGGCGACAGGCAGAGGTACTGAAGCTTTCTTT
CDR3aa: CASSLATGRGTEAFF
j_gene: TRBJ1-1
abundance: many
v_gene: TRBV5-6
d_gene: -

CDR3nt: TGTGCCAGCAGCCCCCGGACAAGCCCCAGGGAGGACTACTATGGCTACACCTTC
CDR3aa: CASSPRTSPREDYYGYTF
j_gene: TRBJ1-2
abundance: many
v_gene: TRBV11-1
d_gene: -

CDR3nt: TGTGCCAGCAGCCCGAGCGACTACAATGAGCAGTTCTTC
CDR3aa: CASSPSDYNEQFF
j_gene: TRBJ2-1
abundance: few
v_gene: TRBV7-6
d_gene: -

CDR3nt: TGCGCCAGCAGCCAAGTAGTCAGGGGGCAGGACGAGCAGTACTTC
CDR3aa: CASSQVVRGQDEQYF
j_gene: TRBJ2-7
abundance: many
v_gene: TRBV4-1
d_gene: TRBD1

CDR3nt: TGTGCCAGCAGCCGCTTATCCGAGCAGTACTTC
CDR3aa: CASSRLSEQYF
j_gene: TRBJ2-7
abundance: many
v_gene: TRBV7-9
d_gene: -

CDR3nt: TGCAGTGCCCAGAGCCTGGAGCGGAGCACAGATACGCAGTATTTT
CDR3aa: CSAQSLERSTDTQYF
j_gene: TRBJ2-3
abundance: few
v_gene: TRBV20-1
d_gene: -

CDR3nt: TGTGCCAGTAGTATAGTTCTAACTAATGAAAAACTGTTTTTT
CDR3aa: CASSIVLTNEKLFF
j_gene: TRBJ1-4
abundance: few
v_gene: TRBV19
d_gene: -

CDR3nt: TGCAGTGCTAGCTTCGGACTAGCGCAATACAAGTACGAGCAGTACTTC
CDR3aa: CSASFGLAQYKYEQYF
j_gene: TRBJ2-7
abundance: -
v_gene: TRBV20-1
d_gene: TRBD2

CDR3nt: TGTGCTAGTGGCCGTCCCGGACAGGGATTTTACTTC
CDR3aa: CASGRPGQGFYF
j_gene: TRBJ2-5
abundance: -
v_gene: TRBV12-5
d_gene: TRBD1

CDR3nt: TGCAGTGCCCAAAGACCGGAGGCGGGCTACACCTTC
CDR3aa: CSAQRPEAGYTF
j_gene: TRBJ1-2
abundance: many
v_gene: TRBV20-1
d_gene: -

CDR3nt: TGTGCCAGCCTCCAGCCAAGGTGGGGAAATGAAAAACTGTTTTTT
CDR3aa: CASLQPRWGNEKLFF
j_gene: TRBJ1-4
abundance: few
v_gene: TRBV6-9
d_gene: -

CDR3nt: TGTGCCAGCAGTGAAGCGGCGGATGAGCAGTTCTTC
CDR3aa: CASSEAADEQFF
j_gene: TRBJ2-1
abundance: -
v_gene: TRBV25-1
d_gene: -

CDR3nt: TGTGCCAGTAGTAGCGGACACCTGAACACTGAAGCTTTCTTT
CDR3aa: CASSSGHLNTEAFF
j_gene: TRBJ1-1
abundance: -
v_gene: TRBV19
d_gene: -

CDR3nt: TGTGCCAGCAGCCCTCCCGCCTCTGGGGACAGGGATTACAATGAGCAGTTCTTC
CDR3aa: CASSPPASGDRDYNEQFF
j_gene: TRBJ2-1
abundance: -
v_gene: TRBV13
d_gene: TRBD1

CDR3nt: TGTGCCAGTAGTACCGAGGGGGCATGGACTGAAGCTTTCTTT
CDR3aa: CASSTEGAWTEAFF
j_gene: TRBJ1-1
abundance: -
v_gene: TRBV19
d_gene: TRBD1

CDR3nt: TGTGCCAGCAGTGCGGAGGCGGGAGGGGGTGAGCAGTTCTTC
CDR3aa: CASSAEAGGGEQFF
j_gene: TRBJ2-1
abundance: many
v_gene: TRBV2
d_gene: TRBD2

CDR3nt: TGCAGTGCTAGACCTACAGGGGGCTGGCAGCCCCAGCATTTT
CDR3aa: CSARPTGGWQPQHF
j_gene: TRBJ1-5
abundance: many
v_gene: TRBV20-1
d_gene: TRBD1

CDR3nt: TGCGCCAGCAGACCGTTGGGTAGCGGACAAGAGACCCAGTACTTC
CDR3aa: CASRPLGSGQETQYF
j_gene: TRBJ2-5
abundance: many
v_gene: TRBV5-1
d_gene: -

CDR3nt: TGTGCCAGCACCGCCGACAGACCTGAGACCCAGTACTTC
CDR3aa: CASTADRPETQYF
j_gene: TRBJ2-5
abundance: few
v_gene: TRBV6-2/TRBV6-3
d_gene: -

CDR3nt: TGTGCCAGCAGTTCTCTCGTAAGACAAGTCTACGAGCAGTACTTC
CDR3aa: CASSSLVRQVYEQYF
j_gene: TRBJ2-7
abundance: many
v_gene: TRBV27
d_gene: -

CDR3nt: TGTGCCAGCAGCCAAGCCCATGGGTCGACCGGGGAGCTGTTTTTT
CDR3aa: CASSQAHGSTGELFF
j_gene: TRBJ2-2
abundance: many
v_gene: TRBV3-1
d_gene: -

CDR3nt: TGCGCCAGCAGCCAATCGACAGGGGTTTCACCCCTCCACTTT
CDR3aa: CASSQSTGVSPLHF
j_gene: TRBJ1-6
abundance: few
v_gene: TRBV4-3
d_gene: TRBD1